Each of the 26 T cell receptor beta chains below was sequenced from the same sample in a study of molecular identifiers for immune sequencing clone quantification. TCRdb reanalysed the PCR reads using MiXCR and keeps one entry per CDR3 protein. The data show tens of thousands of distinct CDR3 sequences, roughly 20% seen once. Sequenced sample: naive CD8+ T cells from blood, with Jurkat cell RNA spiked in. Stated subset: FACS-sorted CD8+CD4-CCR7+CD45RA+ naive T cells. Source of these receptors: a human donor in good health. Some libraries in this study had Jurkat cell RNA spiked in.

Many counts were recorded for this clonotype. This sequence joins TRBV27 and TRBJ2-7; D might be TRBD1 (6 bases). This CDR3 has 14 amino acids. V gave up 5 bases and J gave up 3 bases, with 14 bases separating them. Per germline, CDR1 MNHEY and CDR2 SMNVEV (reference sequence). CDR3 nucleotides: TGTGCCAGCAGTGCCGCTACAGGGAGCTACGAGCAGTACTTC. Its protein is CASSAATGSYEQYF.

On this clonotype: Being one base from a much bigger clone, this may be a read error. V usage is TRBV7-9 and J usage is TRBJ2-7; D is unresolved. The CDR3 covers 13 residues. Germline-derived CDR1 and CDR2 are SEHNR and FQNEAQ (reference sequence). The CDR3 loop reads CASSLPSSYEQHF. DNA of the CDR3: TGTGCCAGCAGCTTACCCAGCTCCTACGAGCAGCACTTC. The whole variable domain, filled in from reference TRBV7-9 and TRBJ2-7, reads DTGVSQNPRHKITKRGQNVTFRCDPISEHNRLYWYRQTLGQGPEFLTYFQNEAQLEKSRLLSDRFSAERPKGSFSTLEIQRTEQGDSAMYLCASSLPSSYEQHFGPGTRLTVT.

This clonotype came up many times. The chain combines TRBV11-3 with TRBJ2-3; 8 positions agree with TRBD2. Germline trimming cut 4 bases from V and 2 bases from J; bases unmatched to any gene: 8. The CDR3 runs 16 residues. Germline V CDR1 and CDR2: SGHNT, YENEEA. This CDR3 reads CASSSPGLGATDTQYF. For the CDR3, the DNA is TGTGCCAGCAGCTCCCCGGGACTAGGAGCCACAGATACGCAGTATTTT.

This clonotype has at least ten counts. This rearrangement joins TRBV11-3 to TRBJ2-1; 9 positions agree with TRBD2. The V gene's germline CDR1 is SGHNT and CDR2 YENEEA. The V gene end was trimmed by 6 bases and the J gene end by 7 bases; junction bases not matched to a gene: 7. The CDR3 runs to 14 residues. The CDR3, as DNA: TGTGCCAGCAGTGTTTTAGCGGGAGTTAATGAGCAGTTCTTC. It yields the protein CASSVLAGVNEQFF.

This clonotype has at least ten counts. V usage is TRBV7-9 and J usage is TRBJ2-7, with 9 bases matching TRBD2. The length of the CDR3 is 15 residues. Germline lookup yields CDR1 SEHNR and CDR2 FQNEAQ (reference sequence). V was pared by 5 bases and J by 5 bases, with 10 bases of the junction left unmatched. The CDR3 bases are TGTGCCAGCAGCCCCAAGGCGGTAGCGGGAGACGAGCAGTACTTC. Amino acid sequence: CASSPKAVAGDEQYF.

This clonotype was counted ten times or more. This chain links TRBV28 with TRBJ2-1; no clear D. Trimming removed 3 bases at V and 6 bases at J, with 3 bases between. The CDR3 runs 11 residues. Germline CDR1 reads MDHEN; CDR2 reads SYDVKM. The CDR3 nucleotides are TGTGCCAGCAGTTTGGTCAATGAGCAGTTCTTC. Translating it yields CASSLVNEQFF.

This clonotype appeared once. In this CDR3 the conserved last residue, phenylalanine or tryptophan, is missing, so a read error is likely. This chain connects TRBV11-3 to TRBJ2-1; 11 nucleotides align to TRBD2. V was clipped by 2 bases and J by 1 base; unmatched bases: 7. CDR3 size: 18 residues. Germline loops: CDR1 SGHNT, CDR2 YENEEA. The CDR3 DNA follows: TGTGCCAGCAGCTTAATCGTAGCGGGGGGGTTTTCCTACAATGAGCAGTTCCTC. Translation: CASSLIVAGGFSYNEQFL.

About this clonotype itself: A much larger clone is a single base away; this may be a read error. The chain couples TRBV7-6 to TRBJ2-7; D remains unclear. The CDR3 consists of 14 residues. CDR1 and CDR2 from the germline V gene are SGHVS and FNYEAQ. This CDR3 is CASSLYPSAYGQYF. DNA of the CDR3: TGTGCCAGCAGCCTATACCCCTCGGCCTACGGGCAGTACTTC.

This clonotype came up many times. This chain connects TRBV27 to TRBJ1-4; 8 positions agree with TRBD1. The CDR3 runs 15 residues. Germline V gene sequence: CDR1 MNHEY, CDR2 SMNVEV (reference sequence). Germline trimming cut 5 bases from V and 8 bases from J; bases unmatched to any gene: 10. This CDR3 reads CASSPTDRGREKLFF. The DNA for the CDR3 is TGTGCCAGCAGTCCGACCGACAGGGGAAGGGAAAAACTGTTTTTT.

This chain links TRBV18 with TRBJ2-1, with D unresolved. Germline V gene lookup returns CDR1 KGHSH and CDR2 LQKENI. The CDR3 runs 13 residues. Trimming pared 2 bases from V and 7 bases from J, leaving 9 bases between. Here the CDR3 DNA reads TGTGCCAGCTCACCAATGATCGCGAATGAGCAGTTCTTC. It encodes CASSPMIANEQFF.

This clonotype was found many times. An end of the junction does not agree with germline; a read error may underlie this. The rearrangement joins TRBV20-1 to TRBJ2-2; 11 bases match TRBD2. Germline V gives CDR1 DFQATT, CDR2 SNEGSKA (reference sequence). The CDR3 sequence is 14 residues long. The CDR3: CSARGTSGSGELFF. The DNA of the CDR3 is TGCAGTGCAAGAGGGACTAGCGGTTCCGGGGAGCTGTTTTTT.

To note about this clonotype: A much larger clone differs from this one at a single base, so this may be a read error. CDR3 region: CASRSTDMQYF. DNA of the CDR3: TGCGCCAGCAGGAGCACAGATATGCAGTATTTT. The chain uses TRBV5-1 and TRBJ2-3, with D hard to call. This CDR3 has 11 amino acids. Germline V gene sequence: CDR1 SGHRS, CDR2 YFSETQ. Looking up the rest from reference TRBV5-1 and TRBJ2-3 gives the full variable domain: KAGVTQTPRYLIKTRGQQVTLSCSPISGHRSVSWYQQTPGQGLQFLFEYFSETQRNKGNFPGRFSGRQFSNSRSEMNVSTLELGDSALYLCASRSTDMQYFGPGTRLTVL.

Details on this clonotype: A much larger clone lies one base from this, so it may be a read error. The gene calls are TRBV7-2 and TRBJ1-5; 7 bases align to TRBD1. CDR3 length: 15 amino acids. Germline values: CDR1 SGHTA, CDR2 FQGNSA. The CDR3 sequence is CVSSFRDSPVLPQHF. The CDR3 DNA reads TGTGTCAGCAGCTTCCGGGACAGTCCGGTGTTGCCCCAGCATTTT.

This clonotype was detected only a few times. It may be a read error: a sequence one base away is much more abundant. This sequence joins TRBV7-9 and TRBJ2-5; D not resolved. Germline V lookup: CDR1 SEHNR, CDR2 FQNEAQ (reference sequence). The CDR3 runs to 15 residues. In DNA, the CDR3 is TGTGCCGGCAGCTTAATTCCGTCGGATGGAGAGACCCAGTACTTC. Translating it yields CAGSLIPSDGETQYF. Combining the CDR3 with reference TRBV7-9 and TRBJ2-5 gives the whole variable domain DTGVSQNPRHKITKRGQNVTFRCDPISEHNRLYWYRQTLGQGPEFLTYFQNEAQLEKSRLLSDRFSAERPKGSFSTLEIQRTEQGDSAMYLCAGSLIPSDGETQYFGPGTRLLVL.

This clonotype was detected ten times or more. V gene TRBV6-6 combines with J gene TRBJ1-1; 7 bases agree with TRBD1. V shed 2 bases and J 3 bases; nucleotides not matched to a gene: 3. The V gene's germline CDR1 is MNHNY and CDR2 SVGAGI (reference sequence). The CDR3 covers 14 residues. The CDR3 region has the DNA TGTGCCAGCAGTTACGTCAGGGGGGACACTGAAGCTTTCTTT. As protein: CASSYVRGDTEAFF.

This clonotype was picked up many times. The chain's CDR3 is CASSLVFSSSDNEQFF. CDR3 sequence (DNA): TGTGCCAGCAGCTTAGTCTTCTCGTCTAGCGACAATGAGCAGTTCTTC. The chain recombines TRBV7-9 with TRBJ2-1; D is perhaps TRBD2 (6 bases). V was trimmed by 1 base and J by 5 bases, leaving 15 bases between them. Germline CDR1 and CDR2: SEHNR and FQNEAQ (reference sequence). The CDR3 has 16 residues. Full variable domain (remainder filled in from reference TRBV7-9 and TRBJ2-1): DTGVSQNPRHKITKRGQNVTFRCDPISEHNRLYWYRQTLGQGPEFLTYFQNEAQLEKSRLLSDRFSAERPKGSFSTLEIQRTEQGDSAMYLCASSLVFSSSDNEQFFGPGTRLTVL.

This clonotype was seen many times. CDR3 sequence reads: CASSQTGGYGGTEAFF. The CDR3 DNA is TGTGCCAGCAGCCAGACAGGGGGTTATGGTGGCACTGAAGCTTTCTTT. The V call is TRBV7-9, the J call TRBJ1-1, with 9 bases identical to TRBD1. Germline loops: CDR1 SEHNR, CDR2 FQNEAQ (reference sequence). J was trimmed by 4 bases and V by 5 bases; bases with no gene match: 11. The length of the CDR3 is 16 residues. The full variable domain, completed using reference TRBV7-9 and TRBJ1-1, is DTGVSQNPRHKITKRGQNVTFRCDPISEHNRLYWYRQTLGQGPEFLTYFQNEAQLEKSRLLSDRFSAERPKGSFSTLEIQRTEQGDSAMYLCASSQTGGYGGTEAFFGQGTRLTVV.

This clonotype was seen at least ten times. CDR3 in DNA: TGTGCCAGCAGCTTTTTGAGCGGGAGTAGAGATACGCAGTATTTT. It encodes CASSFLSGSRDTQYF. The chain recombines TRBV7-6 with TRBJ2-3; TRBD2 agrees at 8 bases. This CDR3 spans 15 amino acids. Per the germline V gene, CDR1 is SGHVS and CDR2 is FNYEAQ. V trimming: 3 bases; J trimming: 5 bases; junction bases outside the gene matches: 7.

This clonotype was recorded many times. The CDR3 DNA follows: TGTGCCACCTCCGGGACAGGTGCCTACGAGCAGTACTTC. It specifies CATSGTGAYEQYF. The V call is TRBV6-1, the J call TRBJ2-7; 8 bases are a match to TRBD1. The CDR3 totals 13 residues. The V and J ends lost 10 bases and 2 bases, in that order; junction bases with no gene match: 7. Germline V gene data show CDR1 as MNHNS and CDR2 as SASEGT.

This clonotype was observed many times. Here the CDR3 DNA reads TGCAGCGCCGTGGGCGGAGATTCCTACAATGAGCAGTTCTTC. It codes for CSAVGGDSYNEQFF. The J gene is TRBJ2-1, the V gene TRBV29-1; D is unclear. CDR3 length: 14 residues. The V end was cut by 7 bases, the J end by 1 base, with 14 bases between. Germline CDR1 reads SQVTM; CDR2 reads ANQGSEA.

Many counts were recorded for this clonotype. The chain combines TRBV4-1 with TRBJ1-2; D may be TRBD1 (5 bases). CDR1 is MGHRA, CDR2 YSYEKL, per germline. The CDR3 length is 16 residues. V was trimmed by 1 base and J by 4 bases, leaving 16 bases between them. The CDR3 is CASSQVQGLSSYGYTF. As DNA, the CDR3 is TGCGCCAGCAGCCAAGTTCAGGGTCTGTCCTCCTATGGCTACACCTTC.

CDR3 in DNA: TGTGCCAGTAGTACAACGACAGGGTTAGGAGAAAAACTGTTTTTT. It translates to CASSTTTGLGEKLFF. V usage is TRBV19 and J usage is TRBJ1-4; 7 bases map to TRBD1. Per the germline V gene, CDR1 is LNHDA and CDR2 is SQIVND (reference sequence). V gave up 4 bases and J gave up 8 bases; unmatched junction bases: 10. The CDR3 extends over 15 amino acids.

The sample holds one count of this clonotype. The chain employs TRBV5-1 and TRBJ2-7; possibly TRBD2 for D (5 bases). Germline CDR1 and CDR2: SGHRS and YFSETQ. The CDR3 has 14 amino acids. V lost 2 bases and J 2 bases, leaving 11 bases between the germline ends. CDR3 in DNA: TGCGCCAGCAGCTTACGGACTGCGACCTACGAGCAGTACTTC. Its translation: CASSLRTATYEQYF.

This clonotype came up many times. The V call is TRBV7-9, the J call TRBJ2-1; TRBD2 is a possible D gene (5 bases). This CDR3 has 14 residues. Germline loops: CDR1 SEHNR, CDR2 FQNEAQ (reference sequence). Trimming removed 4 bases from V and 8 bases from J, with 15 bases in between. This CDR3 reads CASSSTESGHEQFF. Written as DNA, the CDR3 is TGTGCCAGCAGCTCAACCGAAAGCGGCCATGAGCAGTTCTTC.

This clonotype showed up many times. The V and J genes are TRBV27 and TRBJ2-3; D is unclear. Germline CDR1 and CDR2: MNHEY and SMNVEV (reference sequence). This CDR3 is 13 amino acids long. The V gene lost 6 bases and the J gene lost 2 bases, with 9 bases spanning the gap. This chain's CDR3 is CASRTVITDTQYF. CDR3 nucleotides: TGTGCCAGCAGAACGGTCATCACAGATACGCAGTATTTT.

There are many counts of this clonotype. The chain has TRBV7-9 and TRBJ2-5, with D perhaps given as TRBD1 or TRBD2 (5 bases each). The V end lost 5 bases, the J end lost 3 bases, and 16 bases lay between the germline ends. Per germline, CDR1 SEHNR and CDR2 FQNEAQ (reference sequence). The CDR3 is 15 residues long. CDR3 sequence reads: CASSPTGTTEETQYF. Here the CDR3 DNA reads TGTGCCAGCAGCCCGACCGGGACGACGGAAGAGACCCAGTACTTC. Supplemented by reference TRBV7-9 and TRBJ2-5, the full variable domain reads DTGVSQNPRHKITKRGQNVTFRCDPISEHNRLYWYRQTLGQGPEFLTYFQNEAQLEKSRLLSDRFSAERPKGSFSTLEIQRTEQGDSAMYLCASSPTGTTEETQYFGPGTRLLVL.